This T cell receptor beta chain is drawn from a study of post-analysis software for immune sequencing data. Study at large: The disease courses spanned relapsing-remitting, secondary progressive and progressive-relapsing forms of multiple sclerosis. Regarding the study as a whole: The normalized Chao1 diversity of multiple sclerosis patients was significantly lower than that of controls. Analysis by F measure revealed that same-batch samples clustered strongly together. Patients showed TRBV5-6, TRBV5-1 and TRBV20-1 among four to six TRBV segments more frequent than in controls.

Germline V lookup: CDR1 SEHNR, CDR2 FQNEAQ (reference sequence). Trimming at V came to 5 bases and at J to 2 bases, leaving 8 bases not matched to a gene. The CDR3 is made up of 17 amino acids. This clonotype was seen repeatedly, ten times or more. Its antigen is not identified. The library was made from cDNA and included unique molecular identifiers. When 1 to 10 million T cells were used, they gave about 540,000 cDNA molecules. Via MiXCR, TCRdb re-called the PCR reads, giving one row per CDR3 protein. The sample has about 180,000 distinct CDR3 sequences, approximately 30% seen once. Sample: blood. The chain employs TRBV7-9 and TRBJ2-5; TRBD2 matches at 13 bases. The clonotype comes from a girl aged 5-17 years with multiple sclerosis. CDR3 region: CASSPSRLAGGQETQYF. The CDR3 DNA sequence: TGTGCCAGCAGCCCTTCCCGACTAGCGGGAGGACAAGAGACCCAGTACTTC.